One sample yielded the 20 T cell receptor beta chains listed below, sequenced in a study of neurological immune-mediated disorders. In TCRdb, the 5' RACE reads were re-called with MiXCR into one record per CDR3 protein. Of roughly 80,000 distinct CDR3 sequences in the sample, 17% were seen once. The specimen sequenced was PBMCs. Receptors originate from a woman in her forties in good health.

This clonotype was seen many times. The V and J genes are TRBV5-1 and TRBJ1-6; D call uncertain. V lost 4 bases and J lost 9, with 8 bases in between. The CDR3 is 12 amino acids. Per the germline V gene, CDR1 is SGHRS and CDR2 is YFSETQ. The CDR3 region is CASSPEGSPLHF. The CDR3 DNA reads as TGCGCCAGCAGCCCCGAGGGTTCACCCCTCCACTTT.

This clonotype was seen ten or more times. The chain recombines TRBV20-1 with TRBJ2-7; TRBD2 is a possible D gene (5 bases). This CDR3 has 13 residues. V was cut by 3 bases and J by 0 bases, with 9 bases left in between. CDR1 is DFQATT, CDR2 SNEGSKA, per germline (reference sequence). The CDR3 reads CSASATSSYEQYV. The CDR3 region has the DNA TGCAGTGCTAGCGCCACTAGCTCCTACGAGCAGTACGTC.

This clonotype was detected ten times or more. This chain uses TRBV12-3 or TRBV12-4 with TRBJ2-5; 8 bases line up with TRBD1. Losses at the gene ends were 5 bases for V and 7 bases for J; bases not matched to a gene: 9. The CDR3 extends over 14 amino acids. The CDR3 here is CASSRDRTEGTQYF. CDR3 DNA: TGTGCCAGCAGTAGGGACAGGACGGAGGGGACCCAGTACTTC.

There are many counts of this clonotype. The chain has TRBV12-3 or TRBV12-4 and TRBJ1-2; D is uncertain. The CDR3 is 12 residues long. V lost 5 bases, J lost 0 bases, and 4 bases lay in between. This chain's CDR3 is CASSISNYGYTF. The CDR3 coding sequence is TGTGCCAGCAGTATATCTAACTATGGCTACACCTTC.

The table lists this clonotype with many counts. V and J are TRBV6-2 or TRBV6-3 and TRBJ1-5, with D hard to call. V lost 5 bases, J lost 7 bases, and 18 bases lay in between. The CDR3 totals 15 residues. Germline V gene lookup returns CDR1 MNHEY and CDR2 SVGEGT. The CDR3 sequence is CASSRTRTGNQPQHF. CDR3 DNA: TGTGCCAGCAGTCGGACCCGGACCGGGAACCAGCCCCAGCATTTT.

In this sample, this clonotype turned up many times. CDR3 DNA: TGTGCCAGCAGTTCTGACTCGAGCTCCTACAATGAGCAGTTCTTC. Protein product: CASSSDSSSYNEQFF. The chain uses TRBV6-4 and TRBJ2-1; D is uncertain. The CDR3 runs to 15 residues. Trimming took off 5 bases at V and 0 bases at J, with 11 bases between the two ends. Germline-derived CDR1 and CDR2 are MRHNA and SNTAGT.

This clonotype was counted at least ten times. The V gene is TRBV3-1, the J gene TRBJ2-5; no clear D gene. This CDR3 contains 14 residues. Deletions cut 0 bases from V and 7 bases from J, with 12 bases between. Germline V gene data show CDR1 as LGHDT and CDR2 as YNNKEL (reference sequence). CDR3 in amino acids: CASSQDLVLGTQYF. In DNA form, the CDR3 reads TGTGCCAGCAGCCAAGATCTGGTTTTGGGGACCCAGTACTTC.

In this sample, this clonotype turned up many times. This rearrangement joins TRBV7-9 to TRBJ2-4; TRBD2 matches at 9 bases. CDR1 and CDR2 (germline): SEHNR, FQNEAQ (reference sequence). The CDR3 has 15 amino acids. Unmatched junction bases numbered 13, after V lost 6 bases and J lost 10 bases. For the CDR3, the DNA is TGTGCCAGCAGGTATAGCGGGGGCGACCAAGGAATTCAGTACTTC. Amino acid sequence: CASRYSGGDQGIQYF.

This clonotype has a count of ten or more. The chain couples TRBV12-3 or TRBV12-4 to TRBJ2-1, with D possibly being TRBD2 (5 bases). The ends were cut back, 3 bases at V and 4 bases at J, with 13 bases in the middle. The CDR3 is 15 amino acids. In DNA form, the CDR3 reads TGTGCCAGCAGTTTTACTAGGGATCTATACAATGAGCAGTTCTTC. Translation: CASSFTRDLYNEQFF.

This clonotype was counted ten times or more. The germline gene is not matched at one end of the junction; a read error may be the cause. The rearrangement uses TRBV5-1 and TRBJ2-3; D possibly uses TRBD1 or TRBD2 (6 bases each). Germline V lookup: CDR1 SGHRS, CDR2 YFSETQ. CDR3 length equals 12 residues. CDR3 sequence (DNA): TGCGCCAGCAGCTCGACTAGGGGGGTAGGGATCTTT. Its protein is CASSSTRGVGIF.

At least ten counts were recorded for this clonotype. The J gene is TRBJ2-2, the V gene TRBV24-1; D is undetermined. CDR3 length: 13 amino acids. In germline, CDR1 is KGHDR, CDR2 SFDVKD. Deletions cut 7 bases from V and 0 bases from J, with 5 bases between. The CDR3 loop is CATRTANTGELFF. The CDR3 nucleotides read TGTGCCACCAGGACCGCGAACACCGGGGAGCTGTTTTTT.

This clonotype came up a few times. This chain connects TRBV3-1 to TRBJ1-2; TRBD1 aligns across 9 bases. After removal of 0 bases from V and 7 bases from J, the junction contained 6 bases not matched to a gene. CDR3 length equals 15 residues. Germline CDR1 is LGHDT and CDR2 is YNNKEL (reference sequence). The CDR3 here is CASSQDRDRVGGYTF. DNA of the CDR3: TGTGCCAGCAGCCAAGATAGGGACAGGGTTGGTGGCTACACCTTC.

The CDR3 DNA sequence: TGCGCCAGCAGCCCTCGACAGGTGGTGCGGGATGAGCAGTTCTTC. Amino acid sequence: CASSPRQVVRDEQFF. This chain connects TRBV5-1 to TRBJ2-1; a possible D gene is TRBD1 (6 bases). Trimming pared 4 bases from V and 8 bases from J, leaving 19 bases between. Looked up from germline, CDR1 is SGHRS and CDR2 is YFSETQ. CDR3 length: 15 residues.

This clonotype was counted ten times or more. The V and J genes are TRBV7-2 and TRBJ2-5, with 7 bases fitting TRBD2. The trim removed 5 bases at V and 5 bases at J, leaving 8 bases unmatched. CDR1 is SGHTA and CDR2 is FQGNSA in the germline V gene. CDR3 size: 14 residues. CDR3 amino acids: CASSGGLVGETQYF. The CDR3 DNA follows: TGTGCCAGCAGCGGAGGACTAGTTGGTGAGACCCAGTACTTC.

This clonotype was seen repeatedly, ten times or more. The chain uses TRBV19 and TRBJ2-1; D tentatively fits TRBD1 or TRBD2 (5 bases each). Trimming removed 6 bases at V and 4 bases at J, with 25 bases between. The CDR3 runs to 18 residues. Germline lookup yields CDR1 LNHDA and CDR2 SQIVND (reference sequence). This CDR3 reads CASSSPLGDGAGYNEQFF. The CDR3 region has the DNA TGTGCCAGTAGCTCCCCACTCGGGGACGGGGCCGGTTACAATGAGCAGTTCTTC.

The table lists this clonotype with many counts. CDR3 in amino acids: CASRTWTDSSYNEQFF. The DNA for the CDR3 is TGTGCCAGCCGTACCTGGACCGATAGCTCCTACAATGAGCAGTTCTTC. The rearrangement joins TRBV12-3 or TRBV12-4 to TRBJ2-1; D remains ambiguous. Trimming stripped 8 bases from V and 0 bases from J, with 17 bases between. The CDR3 extends over 16 amino acids.

This clonotype was observed many times. The rearrangement uses TRBV4-2 and TRBJ2-2; D tentatively fits TRBD1 or TRBD2 (6 bases each). The ends were cut back, 1 base at V and 6 bases at J, with 18 bases in the middle. CDR1 and CDR2 from the germline V gene are LGHNA and YNFKEQ. This CDR3 comprises 17 residues. The CDR3 sequence: CASSQGGGPKWAGELFF. The CDR3 nucleotides read TGTGCCAGCAGCCAAGGAGGGGGGCCGAAATGGGCCGGGGAGCTGTTTTTT.

In this sample, this clonotype turned up many times. The V call is TRBV3-1, the J call TRBJ2-6; 9 bases line up with TRBD1. The CDR3 loop spans 18 amino acids. J gave up 0 bases and V 4 bases, and 7 bases lay outside the gene matches. Germline V gene lookup returns CDR1 LGHDT and CDR2 YNNKEL (reference sequence). The CDR3 bases are TGTGCCAGCAGCCCCCTGGGGACAGGGTCCTCTGGGGCCAACGTCCTGACTTTC. Translating it yields CASSPLGTGSSGANVLTF.

This clonotype turned up a few times. V is TRBV20-1 and J is TRBJ1-1; D remains ambiguous. V shed 3 bases and J shed 4 bases, with 3 bases lying between them. This CDR3 has 10 amino acids. From germline, CDR1 is DFQATT and CDR2 SNEGSKA (reference sequence). The CDR3 region is CSASGTEAFF. The CDR3 coding sequence is TGCAGTGCTAGCGGCACTGAAGCTTTCTTT.

This clonotype was observed at least ten times. V and J are TRBV20-1 and TRBJ2-5; 9 bases are a match to TRBD1. Losses at the gene ends were 3 bases for V and 7 bases for J; bases not matched to a gene: 12. This CDR3 is built from 15 residues. Germline CDR1 DFQATT, CDR2 SNEGSKA (reference sequence). The CDR3 DNA sequence: TGCAGTGCTAGTCCCTCCACAGGGGGCTATGGGACCCAGTACTTC. As protein: CSASPSTGGYGTQYF.